The 11 T cell receptor beta chains below all came from one sample that was sequenced in a study of T cells of healthy individuals. From the 5' RACE reads, TCRdb called clonotypes with MiXCR, one entry per CDR3 protein. The sample includes some 41,000 distinct CDR3 sequences, roughly 4.3% of them seen just once. All receptors derive from a human donor in good health.

This clonotype has only a few counts. This CDR3 is CASSLNQALAYGYTF. CDR3 DNA: TGTGCCAGCAGTTTAAATCAAGCACTTGCTTATGGCTACACCTTC. The chain has TRBV12-3 or TRBV12-4 and TRBJ1-2, with D unclear. Trimming took 2 bases from V and 5 from J, leaving 15 bases between them. CDR3 size: 15 residues.

This clonotype appeared many times. This chain links TRBV10-3 with TRBJ2-7; 8 positions agree with TRBD1. CDR1 ENHRY and CDR2 SYGVKD come from the germline V gene. CDR3 length: 14 amino acids. V lost 6 bases, J lost 5 bases, and 9 bases stayed unmatched. The CDR3: CAISLDRVGDEQYF. As DNA, the CDR3 is TGTGCCATCAGCCTGGACAGGGTAGGGGACGAGCAGTACTTC.

A few counts support this clonotype. The rearrangement uses TRBV29-1 and TRBJ2-1, with 7 bases lining up with TRBD2. The CDR3 is 15 residues long. Trimming at V came to 6 bases and at J to 7 bases, leaving 15 bases not matched to a gene. Germline CDR1 is SQVTM and CDR2 is ANQGSEA. CDR3 amino acids: CSVLSGTTSRNEQFF. The CDR3 DNA sequence: TGCAGCGTCCTTTCCGGGACTACCTCCAGAAATGAGCAGTTCTTC.

This clonotype was seen ten or more times. The J gene is TRBJ1-6, the V gene TRBV20-1; D is possibly TRBD1 (5 bases). CDR3 size: 15 residues. Germline CDR1 DFQATT, CDR2 SNEGSKA (reference sequence). The V gene lost 2 bases and the J gene lost 10 bases, with 18 bases spanning the gap. CDR3 in amino acids: CSARQRDRTNSPLHF. CDR3 coding DNA: TGCAGTGCTAGACAAAGGGACCGTACCAACTCACCCCTCCACTTT.

For the CDR3, the DNA is TGTGCCAGTACCACCGGGACGTATAGCAATCAGCCCCAGCATTTT. Translated, it gives CASTTGTYSNQPQHF. V gene TRBV19 combines with J gene TRBJ1-5; D is perhaps TRBD1 (5 bases). This CDR3 is 15 amino acids long. Germline V gene data show CDR1 as LNHDA and CDR2 as SQIVND (reference sequence). Trimming stripped 7 bases from V and 0 bases from J, with 13 bases between.

In this sample, this clonotype turned up many times. The chain employs TRBV12-3 or TRBV12-4 and TRBJ1-1; D is unclear. With 0 bases removed from V and 12 bases from J, the gap between germline ends came to 11 bases. This CDR3 comprises 12 residues. As DNA, the CDR3 is TGTGCCAGCAGTTTAGCGGTAGGGAAATCTTTCTTT. It yields the protein CASSLAVGKSFF.

This clonotype was counted only a few times. The chain combines TRBV13 with TRBJ2-5; possible D gene TRBD2, 6 bases. The CDR3 has 15 residues. Trimming removed 3 bases from V and 1 base from J, with 12 bases in between. The V gene's germline CDR1 is PRHDT and CDR2 FYEKMQ (reference sequence). The CDR3 DNA follows: TGTGCCAGCAGCTTGGGAGGCGCCTTCCAAGAGACCCAGTACTTC. Its translation: CASSLGGAFQETQYF.

This clonotype was detected ten times or more. V gene TRBV28 combines with J gene TRBJ2-1; D may match TRBD1 or TRBD2 (6 bases each). V lost 2 bases, J lost 8 bases, and 13 bases lay in between. Per germline, CDR1 MDHEN and CDR2 SYDVKM. The CDR3 length is 14 residues. The CDR3, as DNA: TGTGCCAGCAGTTTACGGGGGCGGATCTATGAGCAGTTCTTC. Translated, it gives CASSLRGRIYEQFF.

In this sample, this clonotype turned up many times. The V and J genes are TRBV10-3 and TRBJ1-2; 7 bases are shared with TRBD1. The V gene end was trimmed by 2 bases and the J gene end by 5 bases; junction bases not matched to a gene: 2. CDR1 is ENHRY, CDR2 SYGVKD, per germline. This CDR3 has 13 residues. The CDR3 region has the DNA TGTGCCATCAGTGAGCTGGGACAGTATGGCTACACCTTC. This gives the protein CAISELGQYGYTF.

In the case of this clonotype: At one of its ends the junction is not consistent with the germline gene, which may arise from a read error. The V call is TRBV4-1, the J call TRBJ2-5; D is undetermined. Germline values: CDR1 MGHRA, CDR2 YSYEKL. The CDR3 loop spans 13 amino acids. The DNA of the CDR3 is TGTGCCAGCAGCCAAGATTATGATGAGACCCAGTACTTC. Amino acids: CASSQDYDETQYF.

This CDR3 is CASSPPGLAGNNEQFF. CDR3 bases: TGTGCCAGCTCACCACCGGGACTAGCGGGGAACAATGAGCAGTTCTTC. This chain links TRBV18 with TRBJ2-1, with 13 bases aligning to TRBD2. Trimming removed 0 bases from V and 5 bases from J; junction bases left unmatched: 1. The germline CDR1 and CDR2 sequences are KGHSH and LQKENI. This CDR3 comprises 16 residues.